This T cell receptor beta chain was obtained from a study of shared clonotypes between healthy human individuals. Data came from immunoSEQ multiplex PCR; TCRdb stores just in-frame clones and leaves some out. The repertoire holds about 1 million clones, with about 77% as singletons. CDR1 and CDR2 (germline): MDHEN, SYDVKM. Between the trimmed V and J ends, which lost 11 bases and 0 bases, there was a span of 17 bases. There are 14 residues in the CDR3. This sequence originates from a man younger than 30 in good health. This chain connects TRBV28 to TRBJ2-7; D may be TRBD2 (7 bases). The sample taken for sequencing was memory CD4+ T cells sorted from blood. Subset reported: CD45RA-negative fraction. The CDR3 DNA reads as TGTGCCTCCTCTAGGGGGGGGTTCTCCTACGAGCAGTACTTC. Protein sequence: CASSRGGFSYEQYF.